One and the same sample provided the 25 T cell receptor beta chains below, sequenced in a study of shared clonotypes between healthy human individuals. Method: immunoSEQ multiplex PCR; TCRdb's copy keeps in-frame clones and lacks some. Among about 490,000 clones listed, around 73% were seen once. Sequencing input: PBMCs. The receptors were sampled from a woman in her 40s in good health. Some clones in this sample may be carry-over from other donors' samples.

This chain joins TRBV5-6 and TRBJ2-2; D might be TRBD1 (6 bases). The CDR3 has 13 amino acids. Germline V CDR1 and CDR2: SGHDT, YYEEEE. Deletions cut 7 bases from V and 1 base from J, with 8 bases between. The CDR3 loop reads CASSGQNTGELFF. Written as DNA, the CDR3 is TGTGCCAGCTCGGGACAGAACACCGGGGAGCTGTTTTTT.

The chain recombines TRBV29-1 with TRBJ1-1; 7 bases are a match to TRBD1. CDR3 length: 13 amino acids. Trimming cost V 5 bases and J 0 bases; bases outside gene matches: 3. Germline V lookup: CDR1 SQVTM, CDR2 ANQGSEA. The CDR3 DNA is TGCAGCGTTCAGGGGGTTGTGAACACTGAAGCTTTCTTT. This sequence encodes CSVQGVVNTEAFF.

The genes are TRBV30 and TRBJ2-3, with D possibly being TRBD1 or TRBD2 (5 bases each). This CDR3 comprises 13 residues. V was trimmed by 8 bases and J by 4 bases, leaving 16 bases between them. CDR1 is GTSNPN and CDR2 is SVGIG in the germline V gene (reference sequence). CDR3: CAAWGWVSDTQYF. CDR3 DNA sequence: TGTGCCGCGTGGGGGTGGGTCTCAGATACGCAGTATTTT.

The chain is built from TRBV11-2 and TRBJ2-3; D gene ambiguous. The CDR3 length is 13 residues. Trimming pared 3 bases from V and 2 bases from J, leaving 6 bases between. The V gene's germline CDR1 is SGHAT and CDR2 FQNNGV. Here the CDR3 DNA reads TGTGCCAGCAGCTTGGGGAACACAGATACGCAGTATTTT. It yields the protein CASSLGNTDTQYF.

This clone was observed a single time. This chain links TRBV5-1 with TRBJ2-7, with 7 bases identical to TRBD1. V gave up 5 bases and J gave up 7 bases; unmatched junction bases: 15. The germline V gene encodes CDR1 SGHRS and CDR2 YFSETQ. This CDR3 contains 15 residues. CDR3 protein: CASRRDSTGVGEQYF. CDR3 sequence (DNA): TGCGCCAGCAGACGCGACAGTACAGGGGTGGGGGAGCAGTACTTC.

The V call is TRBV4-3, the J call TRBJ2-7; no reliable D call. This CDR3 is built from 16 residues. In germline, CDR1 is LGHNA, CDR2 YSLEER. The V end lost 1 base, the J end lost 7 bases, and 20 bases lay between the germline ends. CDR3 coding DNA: TGCGCCAGCAGCCAAGGGGATAGTTCCCACCCTCGAGAGCAGTACTTC. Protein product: CASSQGDSSHPREQYF.

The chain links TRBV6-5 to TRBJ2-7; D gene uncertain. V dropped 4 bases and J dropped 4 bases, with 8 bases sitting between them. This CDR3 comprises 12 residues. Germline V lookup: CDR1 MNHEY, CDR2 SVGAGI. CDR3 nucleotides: TGTGCCAGCAGTTCCAGTTGGTACGAGCAGTACTTC. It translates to CASSSSWYEQYF.

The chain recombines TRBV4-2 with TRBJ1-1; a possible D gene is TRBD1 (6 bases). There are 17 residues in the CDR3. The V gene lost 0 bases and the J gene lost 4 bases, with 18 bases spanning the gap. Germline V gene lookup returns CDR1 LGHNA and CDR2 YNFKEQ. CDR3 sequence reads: CASSQDLLGALGTEAFF. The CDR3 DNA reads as TGTGCCAGCAGCCAAGATCTCCTGGGGGCCCTAGGCACTGAAGCTTTCTTT.

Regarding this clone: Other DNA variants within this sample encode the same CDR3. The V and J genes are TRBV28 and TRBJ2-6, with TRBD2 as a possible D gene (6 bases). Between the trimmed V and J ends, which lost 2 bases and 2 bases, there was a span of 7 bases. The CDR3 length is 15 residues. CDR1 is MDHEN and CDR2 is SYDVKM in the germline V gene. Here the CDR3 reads CASSLGGTGANVLTF. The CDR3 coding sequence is TGTGCCAGCAGTTTAGGGGGGACTGGGGCCAACGTCCTGACTTTC.

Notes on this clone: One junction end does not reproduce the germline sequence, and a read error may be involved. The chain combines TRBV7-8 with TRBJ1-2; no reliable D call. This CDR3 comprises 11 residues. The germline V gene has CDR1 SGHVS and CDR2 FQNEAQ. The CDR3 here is CASRTKEGMAF. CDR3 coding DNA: TGTGCCAGCCGAACAAAAGAGGGAATGGCCTTC. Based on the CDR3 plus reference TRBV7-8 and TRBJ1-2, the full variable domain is GAGVSQSPRYKVAKRGQDVALRCDPISGHVSLFWYQQALGQGPEFLTYFQNEAQLDKSGLPSDRFFAERPEGSVSTLKIQRTQQEDSAVYLCASRTKEGMAFGSGTRLTVV.

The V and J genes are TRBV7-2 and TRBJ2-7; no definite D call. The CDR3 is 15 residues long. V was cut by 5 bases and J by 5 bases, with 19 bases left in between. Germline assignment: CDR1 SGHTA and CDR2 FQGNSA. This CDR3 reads CASSVTSGPSHEQYF. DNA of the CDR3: TGTGCCAGCAGCGTGACGAGTGGTCCGAGTCACGAGCAGTACTTC.

DNA of the CDR3: TGTGCCAGCAGGTCCGACAGGGGGACCCACGAGCAGTACTTC. Its protein product is CASRSDRGTHEQYF. The rearrangement joins TRBV6-5 to TRBJ2-7; 9 bases map to TRBD1. CDR3 length: 14 residues. Germline trimming cut 6 bases from V and 5 bases from J; bases unmatched to any gene: 8. Germline V gene data show CDR1 as MNHEY and CDR2 as SVGAGI.

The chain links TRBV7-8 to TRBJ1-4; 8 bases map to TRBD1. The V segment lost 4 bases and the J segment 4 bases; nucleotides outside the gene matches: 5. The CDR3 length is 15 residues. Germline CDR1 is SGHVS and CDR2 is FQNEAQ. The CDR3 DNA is TGTGCCAGCAGCTCCCGGACAGGGATTAATGAAAAACTGTTTTTT. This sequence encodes CASSSRTGINEKLFF.

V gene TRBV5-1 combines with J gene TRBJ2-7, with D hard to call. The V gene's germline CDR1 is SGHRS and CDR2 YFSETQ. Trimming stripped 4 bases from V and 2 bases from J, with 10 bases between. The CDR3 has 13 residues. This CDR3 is CASSVGWTYEQYF. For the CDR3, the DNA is TGCGCCAGCAGCGTAGGCTGGACCTACGAGCAGTACTTC.

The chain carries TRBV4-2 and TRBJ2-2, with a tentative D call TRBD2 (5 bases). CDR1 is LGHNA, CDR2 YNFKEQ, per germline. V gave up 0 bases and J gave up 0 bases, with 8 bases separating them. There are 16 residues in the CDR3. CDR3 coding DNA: TGTGCCAGCAGCCAAGATGGGAGTGCGAACACCGGGGAGCTGTTTTTT. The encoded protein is CASSQDGSANTGELFF.

The CDR3 DNA sequence: TGCGCCAGCAGTTCGACAGGGGCTTCAGATACGCAGTATTTT. This sequence encodes CASSSTGASDTQYF. The chain links TRBV5-1 to TRBJ2-3; TRBD1 agrees at 8 bases. The CDR3 has 14 residues. The ends lost 5 bases at V and 4 bases at J; junction bases unmatched: 6. Germline assignment: CDR1 SGHRS and CDR2 YFSETQ.

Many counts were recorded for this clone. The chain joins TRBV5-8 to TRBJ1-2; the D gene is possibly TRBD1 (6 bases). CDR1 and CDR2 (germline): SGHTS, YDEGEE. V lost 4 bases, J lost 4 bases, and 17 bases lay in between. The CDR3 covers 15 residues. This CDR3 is CASSLRDTFSYGYTF. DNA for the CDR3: TGTGCCAGCAGCCTCCGGGACACTTTTTCCTATGGCTACACCTTC.

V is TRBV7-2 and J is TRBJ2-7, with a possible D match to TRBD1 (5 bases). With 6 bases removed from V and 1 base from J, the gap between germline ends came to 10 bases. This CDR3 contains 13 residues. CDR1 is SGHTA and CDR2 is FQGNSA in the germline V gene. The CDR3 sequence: CASSFQGSYEQYF. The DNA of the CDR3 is TGTGCCAGCAGTTTTCAGGGTTCCTACGAGCAGTACTTC.

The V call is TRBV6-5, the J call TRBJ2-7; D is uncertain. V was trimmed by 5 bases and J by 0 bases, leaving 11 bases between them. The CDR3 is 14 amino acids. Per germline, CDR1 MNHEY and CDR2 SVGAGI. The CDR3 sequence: CASSTGVSSYEQYF. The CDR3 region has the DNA TGTGCCAGCAGTACTGGGGTTAGCTCCTACGAGCAGTACTTC.

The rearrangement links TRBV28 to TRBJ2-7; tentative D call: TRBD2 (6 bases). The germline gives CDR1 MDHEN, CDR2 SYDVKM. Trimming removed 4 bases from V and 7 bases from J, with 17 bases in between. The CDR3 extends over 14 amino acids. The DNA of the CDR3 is TGTGCCAGCAGTTCCTTGGCGGGTCGGGGGGAGCAGTACTTC. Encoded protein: CASSSLAGRGEQYF.

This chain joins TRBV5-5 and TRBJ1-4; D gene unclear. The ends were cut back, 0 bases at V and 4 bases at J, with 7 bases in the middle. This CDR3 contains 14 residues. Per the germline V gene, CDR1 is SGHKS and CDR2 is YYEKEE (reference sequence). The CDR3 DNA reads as TGTGCCAGCAGCTTGGTCAGCTATAATGAAAAACTGTTTTTT. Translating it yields CASSLVSYNEKLFF. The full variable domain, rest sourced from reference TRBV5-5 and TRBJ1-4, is DAGVTQSPTHLIKTRGQQVTLRCSPISGHKSVSWYQQVLGQGPQFIFQYYEKEERGRGNFPDRFSARQFPNYSSELNVNALLLGDSALYLCASSLVSYNEKLFFGSGTQLSVL.

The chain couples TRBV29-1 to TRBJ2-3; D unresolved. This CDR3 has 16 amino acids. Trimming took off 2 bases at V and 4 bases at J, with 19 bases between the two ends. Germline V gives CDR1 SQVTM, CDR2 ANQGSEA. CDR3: CSVEWLQELAADTQYF. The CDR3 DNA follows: TGCAGCGTTGAATGGTTGCAGGAGTTGGCGGCAGATACGCAGTATTTT.

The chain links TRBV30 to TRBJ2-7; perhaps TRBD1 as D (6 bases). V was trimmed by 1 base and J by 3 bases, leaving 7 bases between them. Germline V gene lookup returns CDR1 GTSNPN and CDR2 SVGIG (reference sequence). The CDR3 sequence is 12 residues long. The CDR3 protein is CAWSEQGYEQYF. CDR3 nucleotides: TGTGCCTGGAGTGAACAGGGCTACGAGCAGTACTTC.

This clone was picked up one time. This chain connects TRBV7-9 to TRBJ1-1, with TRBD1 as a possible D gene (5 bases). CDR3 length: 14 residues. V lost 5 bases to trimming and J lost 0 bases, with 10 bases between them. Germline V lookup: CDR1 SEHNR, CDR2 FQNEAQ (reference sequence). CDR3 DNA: TGTGCCAGCAGCCAAACGGGGGTGAACACTGAAGCTTTCTTT. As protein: CASSQTGVNTEAFF.

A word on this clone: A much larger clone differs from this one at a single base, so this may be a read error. CDR3 in DNA: TGTGCCAGCAGTTCGGTCGGGACACTTGGTGAGACCCAGTACTTC. Its translation is CASSSVGTLGETQYF. The genes are TRBV2 and TRBJ2-5; a weak D match, TRBD1 (6 bases). The germline V gene encodes CDR1 SNHLY and CDR2 FYNNEI. This CDR3 has 15 amino acids. The V gene lost 5 bases and the J gene lost 5 bases, with 18 bases spanning the gap.